The T cell receptor beta chain described here comes from a study of blood T cell repertoires in COVID-19. V lost 3 bases and J lost 3, with 12 bases in between. The CDR3 totals 14 residues. Germline CDR1 MNHNS, CDR2 SASEGT. Here immunoSEQ multiplex PCR was the method, and the copy in TCRdb shows in-frame clones only, minus some. The sample has roughly 120,000 clones, 85% to 90% seen once. The chain links TRBV6-1 to TRBJ2-7; possible D gene TRBD1, 5 bases. Sequencing was done on a sample of peripheral blood. This sequence originates from a man between 65 and 85 years old with active or convalescent COVID-19. CDR3 amino acids: CASSDWAGNYEQYF. In DNA form, the CDR3 reads TGTGCCAGCAGTGATTGGGCAGGGAACTACGAGCAGTACTTC.